One and the same sample provided the 29 T cell receptor beta chains below, sequenced in a study of T cell responses to AZD1222 COVID-19 vaccine. The assay was immunoSEQ multiplex PCR, and TCRdb's table has in-frame clones only and misses some. The sample lists some 120,000 clones; about 89% were seen once. This specimen was peripheral blood, taken on day 0 of AZD1222 vaccination. These receptors all stem from an adult in good health.

The rearrangement joins TRBV5-4 to TRBJ1-4; a possible D gene is TRBD1 (5 bases). Germline V gene data show CDR1 as SGHNT and CDR2 as YYREEE (reference sequence). V lost 3 bases, J lost 8 bases, and 14 bases lay in between. CDR3 length: 14 amino acids. The CDR3 here is CASSSGGKGEKLFF. CDR3 DNA sequence: TGTGCCAGCAGCTCTGGGGGTAAGGGAGAAAAACTGTTTTTT.

J is TRBJ2-4 and V is TRBV7-2; 11 bases are a match to TRBD2. With 5 bases clipped from V and 5 bases from J, the junction kept 8 bases outside the gene matches. CDR3 size: 16 residues. CDR1 is SGHTA, CDR2 FQGNSA, per germline. CDR3 nucleotides: TGTGCCAGCAGCCCCAGTAGCGGGGGGGCCCAAAACATTCAGTACTTC. Translating it yields CASSPSSGGAQNIQYF.

This clone was counted a single time. The chain recombines TRBV11-2 with TRBJ2-2, with no clear D. The V gene's germline CDR1 is SGHAT and CDR2 FQNNGV. V was pared by 5 bases and J by 4 bases, with 5 bases between. The CDR3 has 12 residues. The CDR3 DNA reads TGTGCCAGCAGCCTTAGCACCGGGGAGCTGTTTTTT. Its translation is CASSLSTGELFF.

Regarding this clone: One junction end disagrees with the germline gene, perhaps due to a read error. The genes are TRBV3-1 (or the pseudogene TRBV3-2) and TRBJ2-1; the D call may be TRBD1 or TRBD2 (7 bases each). The germline gives CDR1 LGHDT, CDR2 YNNKEL (reference sequence). The CDR3 spans 16 residues. The CDR3 DNA reads as TGTGCCAGCAGCAAAGAGGGGGCGGGGGCCTACAATGAGCAGTTCTTC. The encoded protein is CASSKEGAGAYNEQFF.

The chain recombines TRBV9 with TRBJ1-2; D is ambiguous. Germline CDR1 reads SGDLS; CDR2 reads YYNGEE. The V end lost 0 bases, the J end lost 2 bases, and 11 bases lay between the germline ends. The CDR3 has 15 amino acids. The CDR3 nucleotides are TGTGCCAGCAGCGTAGGAACGGGCGGAAACTATGGCTACACCTTC. Protein sequence: CASSVGTGGNYGYTF.

The chain is built from TRBV29-1 and TRBJ1-2; D remains unclear. V dropped 3 bases and J dropped 3 bases, with 8 bases sitting between them. This CDR3 has 12 residues. CDR1 and CDR2 (germline): SQVTM, ANQGSEA. This CDR3 reads CSVEAPYYGYTF. The CDR3 coding sequence is TGCAGCGTTGAGGCACCGTACTATGGCTACACCTTC.

J is TRBJ2-2 and V is TRBV9; D ambiguous. This CDR3 is built from 13 residues. Germline V lookup: CDR1 SGDLS, CDR2 YYNGEE. V was trimmed by 3 bases and J by 6 bases, leaving 9 bases between them. CDR3 loop: CASSGGPSGELFF. CDR3 DNA: TGTGCCAGCAGCGGGGGTCCGTCCGGGGAGCTGTTTTTT. The whole variable domain, filled in from reference TRBV9 and TRBJ2-2, reads DSGVTQTPKHLITATGQRVTLRCSPRSGDLSVYWYQQSLDQGLQFLIQYYNGEERAKGNILERFSAQQFPDLHSELNLSSLELGDSALYFCASSGGPSGELFFGEGSRLTVL.

This clone was recorded only once. The gene calls are TRBV4-1 and TRBJ2-1; no clear D gene. This CDR3 region has 16 residues. Germline CDR1 and CDR2: MGHRA and YSYEKL. Trimming took off 0 bases at V and 1 base at J, with 10 bases between the two ends. The CDR3 nucleotides are TGCGCCAGCAGCCAAGATTTCCAGATTTCCTACAATGAGCAGTTCTTC. Translation: CASSQDFQISYNEQFF.

This chain joins TRBV2 and TRBJ1-4; D remains unclear. The germline V and J ends were trimmed by 4 bases and 4 bases, with 10 bases remaining between them. The CDR3 length is 14 residues. The V gene's germline CDR1 is SNHLY and CDR2 FYNNEI. The CDR3 sequence: CASSGAGYNEKLFF. CDR3 sequence (DNA): TGTGCCAGCAGTGGGGCCGGGTATAATGAAAAACTGTTTTTT.

V and J are TRBV18 and TRBJ2-3; D unresolved. Germline V gives CDR1 KGHSH, CDR2 LQKENI. The germline V and J ends were trimmed by 3 bases and 2 bases, with 3 bases remaining between them. This CDR3 is 12 amino acids long. Here the CDR3 reads CASSPNTDTQYF. CDR3 coding DNA: TGTGCCAGCTCACCCAACACAGATACGCAGTATTTT.

J is TRBJ2-5 and V is TRBV27; TRBD2 agrees at 7 bases. From germline, CDR1 is MNHEY and CDR2 SMNVEV (reference sequence). V shed 4 bases and J 4 bases; nucleotides not matched to a gene: 9. The CDR3 spans 15 residues. CDR3 sequence reads: CASSSSGARRETQYF. The CDR3 DNA follows: TGTGCCAGCAGTTCCAGCGGGGCTCGGCGAGAGACCCAGTACTTC.

CDR3 amino acids: CAISGGKATNEKLFF. For the CDR3, the DNA is TGTGCCATCAGTGGAGGGAAGGCAACTAATGAAAAACTGTTTTTT. The chain joins TRBV10-3 to TRBJ1-4; D is unclear. The germline V gene encodes CDR1 ENHRY and CDR2 SYGVKD. Between the trimmed V and J ends, which lost 4 bases and 0 bases, there was a span of 9 bases. This CDR3 contains 15 residues.

The chain joins TRBV27 to TRBJ2-1; D remains unclear. The germline V and J ends were trimmed by 3 bases and 1 base, with 16 bases remaining between them. The CDR3 covers 17 residues. The germline gives CDR1 MNHEY, CDR2 SMNVEV (reference sequence). The chain's CDR3 is CASSFGLSGWSYNEQFF. In nucleotides, the CDR3 is TGTGCCAGCAGTTTCGGGCTTAGTGGTTGGTCCTACAATGAGCAGTTCTTC.

V is TRBV5-6 and J is TRBJ2-3, with 7 nucleotides matching TRBD2. The length of the CDR3 is 12 residues. V gave up 4 bases and J gave up 7 bases; unmatched junction bases: 3. Germline assignment: CDR1 SGHDT and CDR2 YYEEEE. CDR3 sequence: CASSAGVNTQYF. The CDR3 coding sequence is TGTGCCAGCAGCGCGGGGGTGAATACGCAGTATTTT.

The CDR3 loop reads CASRLRGRATGELFF. The DNA of the CDR3 is TGTGCCAGCCGGCTCCGCGGGAGGGCGACCGGGGAGCTGTTTTTT. V is TRBV6-5 and J is TRBJ2-2, with 9 bases lining up with TRBD2. Germline lookup yields CDR1 MNHEY and CDR2 SVGAGI. V shed 8 bases, J shed 5 bases, and the junction held 9 bases outside the gene matches. The CDR3 has 15 residues.

The V call is TRBV7-9, the J call TRBJ2-2; D might be TRBD2 (5 bases). Germline loops: CDR1 SEHNR, CDR2 FQNEAQ (reference sequence). The length of the CDR3 is 17 residues. The V and J ends lost 1 base and 5 bases respectively, with 17 bases between them. CDR3 nucleotide sequence: TGTGCCAGCAGCTTAGTATTGCTTGGATCGGGAACCGGGGAGCTGTTTTTT. This encodes CASSLVLLGSGTGELFF.

This rearrangement joins TRBV29-1 to TRBJ2-3, with a possible D match to TRBD1 (9 bases). Germline CDR1 SQVTM, CDR2 ANQGSEA. V was cut by 7 bases and J by 11 bases, with 22 bases left in between. The CDR3 has 13 amino acids. Here the CDR3 reads CSGSPGGTGRQYF. The CDR3 bases are TGCAGCGGATCACCGGGGGGGACAGGGAGGCAGTATTTT.

The V gene is TRBV10-3, the J gene TRBJ1-2; 10 bases agree with TRBD1. The length of the CDR3 is 12 residues. The germline gives CDR1 ENHRY, CDR2 SYGVKD. V lost 6 bases and J lost 8; bases outside the gene matches: 3. The CDR3 region has the DNA TGTGCCATCAGGGAGACAGGGGGCGGCTACACCTTC. It codes for CAIRETGGGYTF.

The chain has TRBV19 and TRBJ1-5, with a weak D call TRBD1 (5 bases). CDR1 is LNHDA and CDR2 is SQIVND in the germline V gene (reference sequence). This CDR3 has 16 amino acids. With 6 bases removed from V and 2 bases from J, the gap between germline ends came to 17 bases. CDR3 protein: CASSDAGGVGNQPQHF. Written as DNA, the CDR3 is TGTGCCAGTAGCGACGCGGGGGGGGTTGGCAATCAGCCCCAGCATTTT. The whole variable domain, remainder taken from reference TRBV19 and TRBJ1-5, is DGGITQSPKYLFRKEGQNVTLSCEQNLNHDAMYWYRQDPGQGLRLIYYSQIVNDFQKGDIAEGYSVSREKKESFPLTVTSAQKNPTAFYLCASSDAGGVGNQPQHFGDGTRLSIL.

The CDR3 DNA reads as TGTGCCAGCAGTCGAGGACAGGCCCAGGTTTCACCCCTCCACTTT. Its protein is CASSRGQAQVSPLHF. V is TRBV6-6 and J is TRBJ1-6, with 7 positions matching TRBD1. With V trimmed by 5 bases and J by 9 bases, 10 bases remained unmatched. The CDR3 sequence is 15 residues long. Germline lookup yields CDR1 MNHNY and CDR2 SVGAGI (reference sequence).

V gene TRBV2 combines with J gene TRBJ1-2; possible D gene TRBD1, 6 bases. This CDR3 is 14 amino acids long. The V and J ends lost 6 bases and 5 bases respectively, with 16 bases between them. Germline V gene data show CDR1 as SNHLY and CDR2 as FYNNEI. The CDR3 reads CASREQGLGYGYTF. CDR3 nucleotide sequence: TGTGCCAGCAGGGAACAGGGTCTCGGGTATGGCTACACCTTC.

This clone appeared a few times. The rearrangement links TRBV12-3 or TRBV12-4 to TRBJ1-1, with D possibly matching TRBD1 (6 bases). The V end lost 6 bases, the J end lost 5 bases, and 10 bases lay between the germline ends. The CDR3 covers 12 residues. CDR3 coding DNA: TGTGCCAGCAGCCCACAGGGTACTGAAGCTTTCTTT. Its translation is CASSPQGTEAFF.

The chain joins TRBV5-4 to TRBJ2-7; maybe TRBD1 (6 bases). CDR1 SGHNT and CDR2 YYREEE come from the germline V gene (reference sequence). Deletions cut 0 bases from V and 2 bases from J, with 9 bases between. The CDR3 is 14 amino acids. DNA for the CDR3: TGTGCCAGCAGCTTGGGGGCAGGGGCCTACGAGCAGTACTTC. Amino acid sequence: CASSLGAGAYEQYF.

This sequence joins TRBV25-1 and TRBJ1-2; D remains ambiguous. V lost 5 bases and J 6 bases, leaving 13 bases between the germline ends. The CDR3 extends over 13 amino acids. Looked up from germline, CDR1 is MGHDK and CDR2 is SYGVNS. The chain's CDR3 is CASSRVSAHGYTF. CDR3 in DNA: TGTGCCAGCAGTAGGGTTTCGGCCCATGGCTACACCTTC.

The CDR3 here is CASSQDLPGSPLHF. CDR3 sequence (DNA): TGTGCCAGCAGCCAAGATCTTCCGGGCTCACCCCTCCACTTT. The chain uses TRBV14 and TRBJ1-6; D gene uncertain. The CDR3 length is 14 residues. CDR1 is SGHDN and CDR2 is FVKESK in the germline V gene. V was clipped by 0 bases and J by 10 bases, with 10 bases between them. Full variable domain (rest looked up from reference TRBV14 and TRBJ1-6): EAGVTQFPSHSVIEKGQTVTLRCDPISGHDNLYWYRRVMGKEIKFLLHFVKESKQDESGMPNNRFLAERTGGTYSTLKVQPAELEDSGVYFCASSQDLPGSPLHFGNGTRLTVT.

The chain has TRBV27 and TRBJ1-5; 10 bases line up with TRBD1. J was trimmed by 15 bases and V by 3 bases; bases with no gene match: 8. Germline V lookup: CDR1 MNHEY, CDR2 SMNVEV (reference sequence). The CDR3 sequence is 13 residues long. CDR3 residues: CASSFWDRGIRHF. The CDR3 DNA sequence: TGTGCCAGCAGTTTCTGGGACAGGGGAATTCGGCATTTT.

The chain employs TRBV5-1 and TRBJ2-3, with 7 positions matching TRBD1. The CDR3 runs 16 residues. V was clipped by 3 bases and J by 6 bases; unmatched bases: 13. Germline V gives CDR1 SGHRS, CDR2 YFSETQ. The CDR3 region is CASSWGQRSRGDTQYF. The CDR3 nucleotides are TGCGCCAGCAGCTGGGGACAGCGGAGCCGCGGGGATACGCAGTATTTT.

The CDR3 spells CASSVDPRANQPQHF. DNA of the CDR3: TGTGCCAGCAGCGTAGACCCCCGGGCCAATCAGCCCCAGCATTTT. The chain is built from TRBV9 and TRBJ1-5, with unresolved D. Germline assignment: CDR1 SGDLS and CDR2 YYNGEE. The CDR3 sequence is 15 residues long. The V end lost 0 bases, the J end lost 3 bases, and 10 bases lay between the germline ends.

The rearrangement uses TRBV27 and TRBJ2-7; no reliable D call. Trimming took off 8 bases at V and 3 bases at J, with 14 bases between the two ends. The CDR3 totals 13 residues. CDR1 and CDR2 (germline): MNHEY, SMNVEV (reference sequence). CDR3 region: CASQGIDDYEQYF. CDR3 nucleotide sequence: TGTGCCAGCCAAGGGATTGACGACTACGAGCAGTACTTC.